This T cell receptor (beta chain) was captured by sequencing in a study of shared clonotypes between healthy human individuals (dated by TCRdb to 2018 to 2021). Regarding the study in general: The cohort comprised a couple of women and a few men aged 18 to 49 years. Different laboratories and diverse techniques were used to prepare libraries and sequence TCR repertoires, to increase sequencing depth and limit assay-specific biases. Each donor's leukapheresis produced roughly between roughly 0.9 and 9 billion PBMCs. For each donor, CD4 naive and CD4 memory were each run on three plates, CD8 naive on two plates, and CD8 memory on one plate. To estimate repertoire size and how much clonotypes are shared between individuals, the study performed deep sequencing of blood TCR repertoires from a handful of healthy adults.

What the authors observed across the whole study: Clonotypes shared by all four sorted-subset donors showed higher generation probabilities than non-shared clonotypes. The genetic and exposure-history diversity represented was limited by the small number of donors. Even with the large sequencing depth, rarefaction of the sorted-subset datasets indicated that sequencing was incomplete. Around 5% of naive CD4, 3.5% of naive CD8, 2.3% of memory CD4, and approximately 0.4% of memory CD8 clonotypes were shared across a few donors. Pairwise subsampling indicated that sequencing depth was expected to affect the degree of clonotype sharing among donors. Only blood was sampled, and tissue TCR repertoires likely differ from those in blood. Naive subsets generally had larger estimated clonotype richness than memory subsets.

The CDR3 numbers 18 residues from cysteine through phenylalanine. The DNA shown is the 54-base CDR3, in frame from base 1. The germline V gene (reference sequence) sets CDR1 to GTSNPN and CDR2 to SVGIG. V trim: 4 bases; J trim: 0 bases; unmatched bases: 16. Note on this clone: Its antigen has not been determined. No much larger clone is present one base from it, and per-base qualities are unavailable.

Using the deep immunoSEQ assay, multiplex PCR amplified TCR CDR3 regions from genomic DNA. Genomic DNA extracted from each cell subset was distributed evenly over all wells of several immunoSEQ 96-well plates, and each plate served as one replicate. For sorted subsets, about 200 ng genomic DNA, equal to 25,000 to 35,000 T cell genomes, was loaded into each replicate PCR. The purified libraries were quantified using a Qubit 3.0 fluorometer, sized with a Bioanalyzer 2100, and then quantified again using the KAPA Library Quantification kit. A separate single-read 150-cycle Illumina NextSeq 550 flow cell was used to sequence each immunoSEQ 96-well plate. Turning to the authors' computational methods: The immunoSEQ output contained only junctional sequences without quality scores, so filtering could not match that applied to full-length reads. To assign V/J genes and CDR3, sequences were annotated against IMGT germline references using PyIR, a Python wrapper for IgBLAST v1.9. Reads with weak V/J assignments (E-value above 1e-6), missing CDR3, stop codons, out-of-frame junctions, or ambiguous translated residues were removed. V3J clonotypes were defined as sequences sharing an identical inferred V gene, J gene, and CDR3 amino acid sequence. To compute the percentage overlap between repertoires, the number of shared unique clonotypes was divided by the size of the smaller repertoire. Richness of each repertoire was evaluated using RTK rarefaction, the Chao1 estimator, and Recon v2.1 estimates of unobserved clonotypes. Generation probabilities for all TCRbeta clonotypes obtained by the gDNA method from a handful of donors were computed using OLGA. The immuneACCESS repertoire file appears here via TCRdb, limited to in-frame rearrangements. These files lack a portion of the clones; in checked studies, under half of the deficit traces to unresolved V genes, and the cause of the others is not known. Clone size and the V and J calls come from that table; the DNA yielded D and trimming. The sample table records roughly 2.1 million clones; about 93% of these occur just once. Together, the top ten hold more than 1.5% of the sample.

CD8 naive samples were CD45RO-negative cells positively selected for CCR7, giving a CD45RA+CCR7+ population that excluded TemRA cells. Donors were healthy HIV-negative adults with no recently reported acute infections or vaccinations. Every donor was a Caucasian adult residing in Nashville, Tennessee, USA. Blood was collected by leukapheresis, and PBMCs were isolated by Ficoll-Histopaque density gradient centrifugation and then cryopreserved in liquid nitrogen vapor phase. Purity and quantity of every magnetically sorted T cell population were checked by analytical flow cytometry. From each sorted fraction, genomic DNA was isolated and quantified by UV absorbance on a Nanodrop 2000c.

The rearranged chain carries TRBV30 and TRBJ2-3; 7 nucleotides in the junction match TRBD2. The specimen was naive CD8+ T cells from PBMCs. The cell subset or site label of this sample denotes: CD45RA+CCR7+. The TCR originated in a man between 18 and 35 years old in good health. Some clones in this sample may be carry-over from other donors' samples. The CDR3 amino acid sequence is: CAWMSLPGGMSSTDTQYF. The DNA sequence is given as TGTGCCTGGATGTCTCTACCGGGAGGAATGAGTAGCACAGATACGCAGTATTTT.